The entry that follows covers one T cell receptor beta chain sequence. The sample comes from a study of T cell responses to AZD1222 COVID-19 vaccine. Assay used: immunoSEQ multiplex PCR; TCRdb lists only in-frame clones, some missing. Of roughly 67,000 clones detected, around 89% appear once; the ten largest clones hold around 30%. The CDR3 contains 14 residues. The V gene's germline CDR1 is MNHEY and CDR2 SVGAGI. The V segment lost 5 bases and the J segment 6 bases; nucleotides outside the gene matches: 7. The source was peripheral blood, collected 28 days after the second AZD1222 dose. This receptor was identified in an adult who received the AZD1222 COVID-19 vaccine. The V and J genes are TRBV6-5 and TRBJ2-1, with TRBD1 identical over 7 bases. For the CDR3, the DNA is TGTGCCAGCAGTCAATCGACAGGGCTCAATGAGCAGTTCTTC. Translating it yields CASSQSTGLNEQFF.